The clone carrying this T cell receptor beta chain was picked up one time. Its antigen is not known. The PCR ran on 60 Vbeta and 13 Jbeta primers. Libraries were prepared by immunoSEQ multiplex PCR; TCRdb keeps only in-frame clonotypes and omits some of them. The data contain around 200,000 clones, approximately 80% of them singletons. The data derive from a study of cytomegalovirus exposure and HLA in healthy donors. Study-wide results and caveats: It was in a later analysis that TCR association rates were seen to vary by HLA locus, highest for DRB1 and lowest for HLA-C. The authors listed around 150 TCR beta chains as cytomegalovirus-associated. One cluster of highly shared sequence variants probably arose as a sequencing artifact.

This CDR3 region has 15 residues. Material: PBMCs. The receptor's source is a woman aged 50 to 65 in good health and CMV-seropositive. This chain connects TRBV12-1 to TRBJ1-1. TRBV12-1 is designated a pseudogene. The CDR3, as DNA: TGTGCCAGCAAGGCAGGGAGGGGAAAGAACACTGAAGCTTTCTTT. Translating it yields CASKAGRGKNTEAFF.